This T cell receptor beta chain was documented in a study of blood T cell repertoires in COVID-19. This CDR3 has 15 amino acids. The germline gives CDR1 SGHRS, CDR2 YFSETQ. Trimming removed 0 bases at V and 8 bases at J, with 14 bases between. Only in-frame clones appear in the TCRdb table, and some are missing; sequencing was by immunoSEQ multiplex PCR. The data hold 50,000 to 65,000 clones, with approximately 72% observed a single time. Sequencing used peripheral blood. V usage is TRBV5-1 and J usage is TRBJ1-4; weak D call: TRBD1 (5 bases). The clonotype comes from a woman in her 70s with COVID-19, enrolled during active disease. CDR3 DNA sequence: TGCGCCAGCAGCTTGGCGGGGGTGGATACCGAAAAACTGTTTTTT. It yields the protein CASSLAGVDTEKLFF.